Listed here are 9 T cell receptor beta chains from one sample, sequenced in a study of T cells in Graves' hyperthyroidism and ophthalmopathy. The TCR beta CDR3 regions underwent amplification using RNA transcripts as the source. A first-round RT-PCR of the TCR CDR3 used the HTBI primer set. From the multiplex PCR reads, TCRdb called clonotypes with MiXCR, one entry per CDR3 protein. The sample includes 300,000 to 400,000 distinct CDR3 sequences, roughly an eighth of them seen just once. The sample taken for sequencing was blood. These receptors were collected from a woman aged 18-29 years with Graves' hyperthyroidism.

This clonotype was seen repeatedly, ten times or more. The chain employs TRBV2 and TRBJ1-1, with TRBD1 matching over 7 bases. CDR1 and CDR2 from the germline V gene are SNHLY and FYNNEI. With 4 bases clipped from V and 0 bases from J, the junction kept 5 bases outside the gene matches. This CDR3 comprises 15 residues. The CDR3 loop reads CASSVEGAMNTEAFF. The CDR3 coding sequence is TGTGCCAGCAGTGTAGAGGGGGCCATGAACACTGAAGCTTTCTTT.

This clonotype has ten or more counts. The V gene is TRBV7-9, the J gene TRBJ2-1; 11 nucleotides align to TRBD2. Trimming took 4 bases from V and 4 from J; bases not matched to a gene: 18. The germline CDR1 and CDR2 sequences are SEHNR and FQNEAQ (reference sequence). The CDR3 has 20 amino acids. The CDR3 region is CASSYLPGRLAGPRYNEQFF. CDR3 bases: TGTGCCAGCAGCTACCTGCCCGGGAGACTAGCGGGACCAAGGTACAATGAGCAGTTCTTC. The full variable domain, its missing parts supplied by reference TRBV7-9 and TRBJ2-1, is DTGVSQNPRHKITKRGQNVTFRCDPISEHNRLYWYRQTLGQGPEFLTYFQNEAQLEKSRLLSDRFSAERPKGSFSTLEIQRTEQGDSAMYLCASSYLPGRLAGPRYNEQFFGPGTRLTVL.

This chain joins TRBV28 and TRBJ2-2; 15 bases are shared with TRBD2. The CDR3 runs to 18 residues. Germline V gene lookup returns CDR1 MDHEN and CDR2 SYDVKM. With 5 bases clipped from V and 8 bases from J, the junction kept 12 bases outside the gene matches. The CDR3 region is CASSGLAGGPKLLGELFF. The CDR3 DNA reads as TGTGCCAGCAGTGGACTAGCGGGAGGGCCTAAATTGCTAGGGGAGCTGTTTTTT.

This clonotype was observed many times. The gene calls are TRBV7-3 and TRBJ2-2; the D is unclear. V shed 3 bases and J shed 1 base, with 3 bases lying between them. Germline CDR1 and CDR2: SGHTA and FQGTGA. The CDR3 sequence is 13 residues long. CDR3 sequence: CASSFENTGELFF. The CDR3 coding sequence is TGTGCCAGCAGCTTCGAGAACACCGGGGAGCTGTTTTTT.

The chain uses TRBV30 and TRBJ2-7, with D perhaps TRBD1 or TRBD2 (6 bases each). CDR1 is GTSNPN, CDR2 SVGIG, per germline (reference sequence). The CDR3 is 13 residues long. V was pared by 0 bases and J by 6 bases, with 12 bases between. The CDR3 reads CAWSVGGLGEQYF. In DNA form, the CDR3 reads TGTGCCTGGAGTGTTGGGGGGCTAGGCGAGCAGTACTTC.

This clonotype was seen ten or more times. The gene calls are TRBV12-3 or TRBV12-4 and TRBJ2-1; 13 nucleotides agree with TRBD2. This CDR3 is 18 amino acids long. The V segment lost 6 bases and the J segment 4 bases; nucleotides outside the gene matches: 12. CDR3 nucleotide sequence: TGTGCCAGCAGCAAGACTAGCGGGAGGTTTTGGGTATACAATGAGCAGTTCTTC. Translation: CASSKTSGRFWVYNEQFF.

The rearrangement uses TRBV6-9 and TRBJ1-6; tentatively, D is TRBD1 (6 bases). This CDR3 comprises 14 residues. Trimming pared 3 bases from V and 8 bases from J, leaving 11 bases between. The germline V gene has CDR1 MNHGY and CDR2 SVAAGI. CDR3 in amino acids: CASSYAGAYSPLHF. In DNA form, the CDR3 reads TGTGCCAGCAGTTACGCGGGGGCATATTCACCCCTCCACTTT.

This clonotype showed up just a few times. The V gene is TRBV2, the J gene TRBJ2-1; TRBD2 aligns across 12 bases. The CDR3 spans 14 residues. Losses at the gene ends were 4 bases for V and 8 bases for J; bases not matched to a gene: 3. Germline-derived CDR1 and CDR2 are SNHLY and FYNNEI. The CDR3 nucleotides read TGTGCCAGCAGTGGACTAGCGGGAGCCTATGAGCAGTTCTTC. Its protein product is CASSGLAGAYEQFF.

The table lists this clonotype with a few counts. The chain couples TRBV19 to TRBJ1-2, with 8 bases aligning to TRBD1. Germline-derived CDR1 and CDR2 are LNHDA and SQIVND (reference sequence). Germline trimming cut 5 bases from V and 4 bases from J; bases unmatched to any gene: 9. This CDR3 has 15 residues. The chain's CDR3 is CASSAQGGAGYGYTF. The CDR3, as DNA: TGTGCCAGTAGTGCACAGGGGGGAGCTGGCTATGGCTACACCTTC.